This T cell receptor beta chain is from a study of control samples from healthy donors and cancer patients. By sample fraction, this clone is medium-sized. Sequenced by immunoSEQ multiplex PCR; TCRdb stores in-frame clones only, minus some. In the table there are 150,000 to 200,000 clones, around 88% of which are singletons. Germline CDR1 SEHNR, CDR2 FQNEAQ (reference sequence). This CDR3 has 13 residues. Unmatched junction bases numbered 2, after V lost 1 base and J lost 6 bases. This sequence originates from a young man in good health. The V and J genes are TRBV7-9 and TRBJ1-1, with 7 bases lining up with TRBD1. The sample consisted of blood. CDR3 nucleotides: TGTGCCAGCAGCTTAGATGGACAGGCTGAAGCTTTCTTT. It specifies CASSLDGQAEAFF.